The 21 T cell receptor beta chains in this list originate from one sample, sequenced in a study of T cell clones after liver transplantation. This table comes from immunoSEQ multiplex PCR, and its TCRdb copy is limited to in-frame clones, with some not included. The data hold over 100,000 clones, with 75% to 90% observed a single time. Specimen: CD4+ T cells from blood, collected before liver transplant. Receptors were obtained from a human donor who received a liver transplant.

This clone was observed a few times. The rearrangement joins TRBV28 to TRBJ1-2; no firm D call. The V gene's germline CDR1 is MDHEN and CDR2 SYDVKM. Trimming removed 6 bases at V and 5 bases at J, with 13 bases between. The CDR3 contains 13 residues. This CDR3 is CASRDTRIYGYTF. CDR3 DNA: TGTGCCAGCAGAGACACTCGAATTTATGGCTACACCTTC.

This rearrangement joins TRBV28 to TRBJ2-3; TRBD2 might be the D (6 bases). The CDR3 covers 14 residues. The germline gives CDR1 MDHEN, CDR2 SYDVKM. The V end was cut by 6 bases, the J end by 4 bases, with 14 bases between. The CDR3 sequence: CASRTGAGPDTQYF. Here the CDR3 DNA reads TGTGCCAGCAGGACGGGAGCGGGCCCAGATACGCAGTATTTT.

This clone was recorded a few times. CDR3 residues: CASSLSPRTGLQPQHF. As DNA, the CDR3 is TGTGCCAGCAGTTTAAGCCCCAGGACAGGGCTTCAGCCCCAGCATTTT. This rearrangement joins TRBV28 to TRBJ1-5, with 8 bases fitting TRBD1. With V trimmed by 2 bases and J by 6 bases, 9 bases remained unmatched. In germline, CDR1 is MDHEN, CDR2 SYDVKM. CDR3 length: 16 amino acids.

V and J are TRBV4-1 and TRBJ2-5; no reliable D call. Germline values: CDR1 MGHRA, CDR2 YSYEKL. The CDR3 sequence is 13 residues long. Trimming removed 1 base at V and 2 bases at J, with 5 bases between. CDR3 protein: CASSQGIQETQYF. The CDR3, as DNA: TGCGCCAGCAGCCAAGGGATTCAAGAGACCCAGTACTTC.

This clone appeared a few times. The chain links TRBV9 to TRBJ1-5; D is uncertain. This CDR3 has 18 residues. CDR1 and CDR2 from the germline V gene are SGDLS and YYNGEE. Deletions cut 4 bases from V and 4 bases from J, with 24 bases between. The CDR3 reads CASSPRAQNPSRNQPQHF. DNA for the CDR3: TGTGCCAGCAGCCCGCGGGCCCAAAACCCTTCAAGGAATCAGCCCCAGCATTTT.

This clone has a single count. The V gene is TRBV7-2, the J gene TRBJ2-7; D remains unclear. The germline V gene has CDR1 SGHTA and CDR2 FQGNSA. The CDR3 has 12 residues. Trimming shortened V by 5 bases and J by 6 bases, and 11 bases separated the two germline ends. For the CDR3, the DNA is TGTGCCAGCAGCCCCTACCCGGGCGAGCAGTACTTC. It is translated as CASSPYPGEQYF.

This clone has only one observation. The identical CDR3 is also encoded by other nucleotide sequences in the sample. This chain links TRBV7-6 with TRBJ1-5; weak D call: TRBD1 (5 bases). V lost 4 bases, J lost 7 bases, and 8 bases lay in between. The CDR3 length is 12 residues. CDR1 and CDR2 from the germline V gene are SGHVS and FNYEAQ. The CDR3 DNA sequence: TGTGCCAGCAGCTCCCCAGGGCAGCCCCAGCATTTT. Translating it yields CASSSPGQPQHF.

The rearrangement links TRBV2 to TRBJ2-7, with D perhaps matching TRBD2 (6 bases). There are 13 residues in the CDR3. CDR1 and CDR2 from the germline V gene are SNHLY and FYNNEI. V was cut by 7 bases and J by 5 bases, with 15 bases left in between. The CDR3 DNA reads as TGTGCCAGCACTTCCCCGTGGGGGGACGAGCAGTACTTC. This translates into CASTSPWGDEQYF.

The chain recombines TRBV15 with TRBJ1-2, with TRBD1 as a possible D gene (5 bases). With 1 base removed from V and 8 bases from J, the gap between germline ends came to 14 bases. The CDR3 is made up of 14 amino acids. In germline, CDR1 is LNHNV, CDR2 YYDKDF (reference sequence). For the CDR3, the DNA is TGTGCCACCAGCAGAGGACGGGGCTCGGAAGGCTACACCTTC. It codes for CATSRGRGSEGYTF.

V gene TRBV23-1 combines with J gene TRBJ2-1; D not resolved. TRBV23-1 is placed among ORFs of uncertain function. The CDR3 is made up of 12 amino acids. Trimming removed 7 bases at V and 4 bases at J, with 8 bases between. The CDR3 loop is CASTNYYNEQFF. In DNA, the CDR3 is TGCGCCAGCACCAACTATTACAATGAGCAGTTCTTC.

The rearrangement uses TRBV7-2 and TRBJ2-4, with D perhaps matching TRBD2 (6 bases). Germline V gene sequence: CDR1 SGHTA, CDR2 FQGNSA. V lost 5 bases, J lost 0 bases, and 14 bases lay in between. The CDR3 loop spans 16 amino acids. The CDR3 bases are TGTGCCAGCAGCCCAGGGAGGACGGAAGCCAAAAACATTCAGTACTTC. It translates to CASSPGRTEAKNIQYF.

V is TRBV7-3 and J is TRBJ2-2; TRBD1 might be the D (6 bases). The length of the CDR3 is 14 residues. The V gene's germline CDR1 is SGHTA and CDR2 FQGTGA. Trimming pared 1 base from V and 6 bases from J, leaving 9 bases between. CDR3 nucleotides: TGTGCCAGCAGCTTAATGGGGGCGGCCGGGGAGCTGTTTTTT. Protein: CASSLMGAAGELFF.

This clone has just a few counts. At one boundary the junction diverges from the germline segment, which might be a read error. V usage is TRBV7-6 and J usage is TRBJ2-5, with a tentative D call TRBD2 (5 bases). Germline V gives CDR1 SGHVS, CDR2 FNYEAQ. This CDR3 is 16 amino acids long. CDR3: CASSLVPASNQQTQYF. The CDR3 DNA reads TGTGCCAGCAGCTTAGTCCCTGCTAGCAACCAACAGACCCAGTACTTC.

The chain is built from TRBV10-3 and TRBJ2-7; 8 bases match TRBD1. This CDR3 has 14 amino acids. J lost 3 bases, V lost 6 bases, and 7 bases had no gene match. The germline CDR1 and CDR2 sequences are ENHRY and SYGVKD. The CDR3 DNA reads as TGTGCCATCAGGTGGGGGACAGGAATCTACGAGCAGTACTTC. Encoded protein: CAIRWGTGIYEQYF.

CDR3: CAWSRGLAGPSSYNEQFF. In DNA form, the CDR3 reads TGTGCCTGGAGCCGGGGACTAGCGGGTCCCAGCTCCTACAATGAGCAGTTCTTC. The chain links TRBV30 to TRBJ2-1; 12 bases line up with TRBD2. Germline CDR1 reads GTSNPN; CDR2 reads SVGIG (reference sequence). This CDR3 comprises 18 residues. V shed 3 bases, J shed 0 bases, and the junction held 9 bases outside the gene matches.

This clone was seen many times. The rearrangement joins TRBV5-4 to TRBJ2-7; possibly TRBD2 for D (6 bases). CDR3 size: 15 residues. The germline V gene encodes CDR1 SGHNT and CDR2 YYREEE (reference sequence). Trimming took off 1 base at V and 1 base at J, with 12 bases between the two ends. In DNA form, the CDR3 reads TGTGCCAGCAGCTTGAACGCGGCGGGGTCCTACGAGCAGTACTTC. Its protein is CASSLNAAGSYEQYF.

V and J are TRBV19 and TRBJ2-1, with 13 bases lining up with TRBD2. The V segment lost 6 bases and the J segment 8 bases; nucleotides outside the gene matches: 7. The CDR3 has 15 residues. Germline CDR1 LNHDA, CDR2 SQIVND (reference sequence). The CDR3 bases are TGTGCCAGTAGCCGGACTAGCGGGAGCCTCGATGAGCAGTTCTTC. It specifies CASSRTSGSLDEQFF.

CDR3 nucleotide sequence: TGTGCCATCAGTAGCACCCCGGGACAGGGCAACTATGGCTACACCTTC. Translation gives CAISSTPGQGNYGYTF. The rearrangement joins TRBV10-3 to TRBJ1-2; 9 bases line up with TRBD1. Per the germline V gene, CDR1 is ENHRY and CDR2 is SYGVKD. V was pared by 5 bases and J by 2 bases, with 9 bases of the junction left unmatched. The CDR3 totals 16 residues.

The V call is TRBV11-2, the J call TRBJ2-7; tentative D call: TRBD1 (5 bases). Between the trimmed V and J ends, which lost 5 bases and 2 bases, there was a span of 19 bases. CDR1 is SGHAT and CDR2 is FQNNGV in the germline V gene. The CDR3 extends over 16 amino acids. CDR3: CASSRSQGIQAYEQYF. The CDR3 DNA reads TGTGCCAGCAGCCGGAGCCAGGGTATTCAAGCCTACGAGCAGTACTTC.

The CDR3, as DNA: TGTGCCAGTTCTACAGGGCAGGGGGAAAAACTGTTTTTT. Residues: CASSTGQGEKLFF. This rearrangement joins TRBV9 to TRBJ1-4; maybe TRBD1 (6 bases). Trimming shortened V by 8 bases and J by 8 bases, and 16 bases separated the two germline ends. Germline lookup yields CDR1 SGDLS and CDR2 YYNGEE. CDR3 length equals 13 residues.

The chain is built from TRBV7-9 and TRBJ1-1, with D maybe TRBD1 (6 bases). V lost 5 bases and J lost 4, with 11 bases in between. The CDR3 is 13 residues long. CDR1 is SEHNR, CDR2 FQNEAQ, per germline (reference sequence). The CDR3 DNA reads TGTGCCAGCAGCAACGAAGGGGGCACTGAAGCTTTCTTT. It codes for CASSNEGGTEAFF.